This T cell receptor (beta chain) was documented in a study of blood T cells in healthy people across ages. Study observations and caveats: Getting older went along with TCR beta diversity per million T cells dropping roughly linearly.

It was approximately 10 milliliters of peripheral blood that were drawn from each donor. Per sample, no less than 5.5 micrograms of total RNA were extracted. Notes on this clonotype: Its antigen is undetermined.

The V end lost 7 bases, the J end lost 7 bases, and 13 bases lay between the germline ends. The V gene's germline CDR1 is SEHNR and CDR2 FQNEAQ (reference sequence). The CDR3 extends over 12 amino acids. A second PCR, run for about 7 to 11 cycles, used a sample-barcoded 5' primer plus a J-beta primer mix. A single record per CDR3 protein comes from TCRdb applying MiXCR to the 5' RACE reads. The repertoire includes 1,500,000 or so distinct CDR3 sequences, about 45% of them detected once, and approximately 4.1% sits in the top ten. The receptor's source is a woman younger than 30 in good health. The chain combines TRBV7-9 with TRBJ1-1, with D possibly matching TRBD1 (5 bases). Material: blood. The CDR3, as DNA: TGTGCCAGCACATTGACGGGGGGTGAAGCTTTCTTT. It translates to CASTLTGGEAFF.